The 32 T cell receptor beta chains given below trace back to one sample, sequenced in a study of cytomegalovirus exposure and HLA in healthy donors. TCRdb's table, derived via immunoSEQ multiplex PCR, lists solely in-frame clones and lacks some. The top ten hold roughly 3.7% of the sample, which has 100,000 or so clones, approximately 88% seen once. The specimen was PBMCs. Source of these receptors: a woman in her thirties in good health and CMV-seronegative.

The CDR3 sequence is CASSVGAGTSETQYF. For the CDR3, the DNA is TGTGCCAGCAGCGTGGGAGCGGGAACATCAGAGACCCAGTACTTC. The chain recombines TRBV9 with TRBJ2-5; 7 positions agree with TRBD2. CDR3 length: 15 residues. Germline V CDR1 and CDR2: SGDLS, YYNGEE. V gave up 2 bases and J gave up 4 bases; unmatched junction bases: 8.

This chain connects TRBV10-3 to TRBJ1-1, with D tentatively TRBD1 (6 bases). The V gene lost 2 bases and the J gene lost 0 bases, with 10 bases spanning the gap. From germline, CDR1 is ENHRY and CDR2 SYGVKD. The CDR3 runs to 15 residues. This CDR3 is CAISEVGAMNTEAFF. As DNA, the CDR3 is TGTGCCATCAGTGAGGTGGGGGCAATGAACACTGAAGCTTTCTTT.

The rearrangement links TRBV10-3 to TRBJ1-2; no reliable D call. Germline V gene sequence: CDR1 ENHRY, CDR2 SYGVKD. There are 13 residues in the CDR3. V was cut by 5 bases and J by 4 bases, with 11 bases left in between. The CDR3: CAISRGLSYGYTF. Here the CDR3 DNA reads TGTGCCATCAGTCGGGGTTTGTCCTATGGCTACACCTTC.

This clone was counted a few times. The chain employs TRBV6-1 and TRBJ1-6; D may be TRBD1 (6 bases). CDR3 length: 16 residues. Germline V gene lookup returns CDR1 MNHNS and CDR2 SASEGT. V was trimmed by 4 bases and J by 6 bases, leaving 16 bases between them. CDR3 bases: TGTGCCAGCAGTGGGGTAGGGGGAAGCGTTAATTCACCCCTCCACTTT. Translation: CASSGVGGSVNSPLHF.

The chain links TRBV5-1 to TRBJ2-1, with TRBD2 identical over 8 bases. V dropped 1 base and J dropped 3; count of bases not matched to a gene: 6. CDR1 SGHRS and CDR2 YFSETQ come from the germline V gene. The CDR3 spans 16 residues. DNA of the CDR3: TGCGCCAGCAGCTTGTCTAGTAGCGGGGTCTACAATGAGCAGTTCTTC. Protein sequence: CASSLSSSGVYNEQFF.

This chain uses TRBV28 with TRBJ1-3; D is uncertain. Germline V gene sequence: CDR1 MDHEN, CDR2 SYDVKM. V was trimmed by 5 bases and J by 11 bases, leaving 13 bases between them. The CDR3 has 12 residues. The CDR3 region has the DNA TGTGCCAGCAGTCTCGACATTGCAGCCATATATTTT. It is translated as CASSLDIAAIYF.

CDR3 sequence: CASSDQGDFYGYTF. CDR3 DNA: TGTGCCAGCAGTGATCAGGGGGACTTTTATGGCTACACCTTC. This sequence joins TRBV6-1 and TRBJ1-2; 7 nucleotides match TRBD1. After removal of 3 bases from V and 5 bases from J, the junction contained 6 bases not matched to a gene. Germline CDR1 reads MNHNS; CDR2 reads SASEGT. CDR3 size: 14 residues.

The gene calls are TRBV5-6 and TRBJ2-7; D gene ambiguous. The CDR3 has 13 residues. Per germline, CDR1 SGHDT and CDR2 YYEEEE. Trimming stripped 0 bases from V and 3 bases from J, with 7 bases between. The CDR3 DNA reads TGTGCCAGCAGCTTGGGCCTAAACTACGAGCAGTACTTC. It codes for CASSLGLNYEQYF. Complete variable domain (other parts from reference TRBV5-6 and TRBJ2-7): DAGVTQSPTHLIKTRGQQVTLRCSPKSGHDTVSWYQQALGQGPQFIFQYYEEEERQRGNFPDRFSGHQFPNYSSELNVNALLLGDSALYLCASSLGLNYEQYFGPGTRLTVT.

This rearrangement joins TRBV7-6 to TRBJ1-1; 7 positions agree with TRBD1. The CDR3 contains 16 residues. After removal of 1 base from V and 1 base from J, the junction contained 6 bases not matched to a gene. Germline lookup yields CDR1 SGHVS and CDR2 FNYEAQ. The CDR3 sequence: CASSLGGGRANTEAFF. CDR3 in DNA: TGTGCCAGCAGCTTAGGAGGGGGCAGAGCGAACACTGAAGCTTTCTTT.

The J gene is TRBJ2-7, the V gene TRBV16; D perhaps matches TRBD1 (7 bases). This CDR3 comprises 17 residues. Looked up from germline, CDR1 is KGHSY and CDR2 is FQNENV. V lost 0 bases, J lost 5 bases, and 20 bases lay in between. The CDR3 DNA is TGTGCCAGCAGCCAATCCGGCGGTGGCAGGGGGGTCGACGAGCAGTACTTC. Translated: CASSQSGGGRGVDEQYF. Full variable domain (remainder filled in from reference TRBV16 and TRBJ2-7): GEEVAQTPKHLVRGEGQKAKLYCAPIKGHSYVFWYQQVLKNEFKFLISFQNENVFDETGMPKERFSAKCLPNSPCSLEIQATKLEDSAVYFCASSQSGGGRGVDEQYFGPGTRLTVT.

The genes are TRBV15 and TRBJ2-2; 11 positions match TRBD1. The CDR3 spans 19 residues. J was trimmed by 3 bases and V by 1 base; bases with no gene match: 10. Germline V gives CDR1 LNHNV, CDR2 YYDKDF (reference sequence). The CDR3 is CATSRVKRDRGFDTGELFF. As DNA, the CDR3 is TGTGCCACCAGCAGAGTTAAGCGGGACAGGGGGTTCGACACCGGGGAGCTGTTTTTT.

V gene TRBV27 combines with J gene TRBJ1-4; D is possibly TRBD1 (5 bases). V lost 2 bases and J lost 8, with 18 bases in between. Germline loops: CDR1 MNHEY, CDR2 SMNVEV (reference sequence). The CDR3 contains 16 residues. This chain's CDR3 is CASSLLSREGREKLFF. In DNA, the CDR3 is TGTGCCAGCAGTTTACTTTCCAGGGAAGGGAGGGAAAAACTGTTTTTT.

This clone was counted only a few times. The chain joins TRBV4-1 to TRBJ2-1; TRBD1 is a possible D gene (5 bases). The CDR3 runs 13 residues. Trimming cost V 2 bases and J 10 bases, with 12 bases left between them. Germline lookup yields CDR1 MGHRA and CDR2 YSYEKL. CDR3 residues: CASSQQQVHEQFF. The CDR3 coding sequence is TGCGCCAGCAGCCAACAACAGGTACACGAGCAGTTCTTC.

This clone has a single count. The genes are TRBV6-6 and TRBJ1-5; perhaps TRBD1 as D (5 bases). Trimming left V 6 bases short and J 8 bases short, with 14 bases between. The CDR3 is 13 amino acids. CDR1 is MNHNY and CDR2 is SVGAGI in the germline V gene (reference sequence). CDR3 protein: CASRQGVLEPQHF. The DNA for the CDR3 is TGTGCCAGCAGGCAGGGTGTTCTGGAGCCCCAGCATTTT.

The rearrangement uses TRBV5-6 and TRBJ2-1; D perhaps matches TRBD1 (6 bases). The ends were cut back, 1 base at V and 6 bases at J, with 11 bases in the middle. This CDR3 is 14 amino acids long. The germline V gene has CDR1 SGHDT and CDR2 YYEEEE. CDR3 residues: CASSLNREINEQFF. CDR3 coding DNA: TGTGCCAGCAGCTTGAACAGGGAAATCAATGAGCAGTTCTTC.

V is TRBV6-6 and J is TRBJ2-7; no clear D gene. The CDR3 spans 12 residues. Between the trimmed V and J ends, which lost 8 bases and 3 bases, there was a span of 11 bases. Germline lookup yields CDR1 MNHNY and CDR2 SVGAGI (reference sequence). The CDR3 region is CASARSNYEQYF. As DNA, the CDR3 is TGTGCCAGCGCCCGATCTAACTACGAGCAGTACTTC.

The chain combines TRBV5-1 with TRBJ2-2; D is unresolved. This CDR3 contains 15 residues. The ends were cut back, 0 bases at V and 0 bases at J, with 6 bases in the middle. The germline V gene encodes CDR1 SGHRS and CDR2 YFSETQ. CDR3 residues: CASSLDTSNTGELFF. CDR3 coding DNA: TGCGCCAGCAGCTTGGACACCTCGAACACCGGGGAGCTGTTTTTT.

The rearrangement uses TRBV4-2 and TRBJ2-7; 13 bases agree with TRBD2. V dropped 1 base and J dropped 5; count of bases not matched to a gene: 8. The CDR3 totals 17 residues. Germline V lookup: CDR1 LGHNA, CDR2 YNFKEQ. The CDR3 spells CASSQVLGGLAGNEQYF. CDR3 DNA: TGTGCCAGCAGCCAAGTCTTGGGGGGACTAGCGGGAAACGAGCAGTACTTC.

V usage is TRBV6-6 and J usage is TRBJ1-1; 7 bases are a match to TRBD1. Germline assignment: CDR1 MNHNY and CDR2 SVGAGI (reference sequence). This CDR3 spans 15 amino acids. With V trimmed by 7 bases and J by 0 bases, 8 bases remained unmatched. Written as DNA, the CDR3 is TGTGCCAGCACCCCGGACAGGACCATGAACACTGAAGCTTTCTTT. Its translation is CASTPDRTMNTEAFF.

The chain couples TRBV5-4 to TRBJ2-7; 7 bases line up with TRBD2. V was pared by 4 bases and J by 2 bases, with 6 bases of the junction left unmatched. CDR1 and CDR2 (germline): SGHNT, YYREEE (reference sequence). This CDR3 is 14 amino acids long. CDR3 loop: CASSERLAPYEQYF. CDR3 DNA: TGTGCCAGCAGCGAACGACTAGCTCCCTACGAGCAGTACTTC.

V and J are TRBV5-1 and TRBJ1-1; possibly TRBD1 for D (5 bases). This CDR3 has 16 amino acids. Trimming removed 1 base from V and 0 bases from J, with 13 bases in between. Germline V gene lookup returns CDR1 SGHRS and CDR2 YFSETQ. CDR3 coding DNA: TGCGCCAGCAGCTTGTGGGCAGGGTTTTTGAACACTGAAGCTTTCTTT. It is translated as CASSLWAGFLNTEAFF.

This clone was picked up one time. This rearrangement joins TRBV7-2 to TRBJ2-1; D perhaps matches TRBD2 (6 bases). V lost 5 bases and J 7 bases, leaving 18 bases between the germline ends. Germline V CDR1 and CDR2: SGHTA, FQGNSA. This CDR3 comprises 15 residues. CDR3 coding DNA: TGTGCCAGCAGCCCGATATCCGGAGCGGGTAATGAGCAGTTCTTC. Translation: CASSPISGAGNEQFF.

The chain has TRBV28 and TRBJ2-5, with TRBD2 as a possible D gene (6 bases). This CDR3 has 14 amino acids. V lost 6 bases and J lost 5, with 16 bases in between. Per the germline V gene, CDR1 is MDHEN and CDR2 is SYDVKM. The CDR3 sequence is CASRHGTSRETQYF. The DNA of the CDR3 is TGTGCCAGCAGACACGGGACTTCAAGGGAGACCCAGTACTTC.

This clone has a handful of counts. V is TRBV19 and J is TRBJ1-6; D is undetermined. V was clipped by 9 bases and J by 7 bases, with 13 bases between them. The germline V gene encodes CDR1 LNHDA and CDR2 SQIVND (reference sequence). The CDR3 has 13 residues. The CDR3 sequence is CASKGVNNSPLHF. The CDR3 nucleotides read TGTGCCAGCAAGGGAGTTAACAATTCACCCCTCCACTTT.

This clone has just a few counts. V is TRBV2 and J is TRBJ2-7; D unresolved. Trimming stripped 4 bases from V and 1 base from J, with 11 bases between. Germline V gives CDR1 SNHLY, CDR2 FYNNEI. The CDR3 extends over 14 amino acids. The CDR3 nucleotides read TGTGCCAGCAGTGCGGCAGGATATTCCTACGAGCAGTACTTC. Translating it yields CASSAAGYSYEQYF.

The chain joins TRBV11-2 to TRBJ2-5; D gene unclear. There are 11 residues in the CDR3. V was trimmed by 3 bases and J by 6 bases, leaving 5 bases between them. The germline CDR1 and CDR2 sequences are SGHAT and FQNNGV. The CDR3 region is CASSFFQTQYF. CDR3 DNA: TGTGCCAGCAGCTTCTTCCAGACCCAGTACTTC.

The chain recombines TRBV4-1 with TRBJ1-1, with D possibly being TRBD1 (6 bases). The germline V and J ends were trimmed by 4 bases and 5 bases, with 11 bases remaining between them. Germline-derived CDR1 and CDR2 are MGHRA and YSYEKL. The CDR3 is 13 amino acids. The CDR3 spells CASSPQGGTEAFF. As DNA, the CDR3 is TGCGCCAGCAGCCCACAGGGTGGTACTGAAGCTTTCTTT.

The chain recombines TRBV4-1 with TRBJ2-7, with 13 bases fitting TRBD2. J gave up 0 bases and V 4 bases, and 15 bases lay outside the gene matches. Germline loops: CDR1 MGHRA, CDR2 YSYEKL. This CDR3 has 20 residues. The CDR3 spells CASSPLSRTSGGSSSYEQYF. DNA of the CDR3: TGCGCCAGCAGCCCTCTGAGTAGGACTAGCGGGGGCTCTAGCTCCTACGAGCAGTACTTC.

The gene calls are TRBV27 and TRBJ2-1; 14 bases line up with TRBD2. CDR3 length: 16 amino acids. Germline values: CDR1 MNHEY, CDR2 SMNVEV (reference sequence). The trim removed 6 bases at V and 2 bases at J, leaving 3 bases unmatched. The CDR3 DNA reads TGTGCCAGCAGCGGACTAGCGGGAGGCCCCTACAATGAGCAGTTCTTC. Its translation is CASSGLAGGPYNEQFF.

This clone appeared a few times. The rearrangement links TRBV7-7 to TRBJ2-2, with no clear D. CDR1 and CDR2 (germline): SSHAT, FNYEAQ (reference sequence). Deletions cut 4 bases from V and 4 bases from J, with 10 bases between. This CDR3 comprises 14 residues. The CDR3 DNA reads as TGTGCCAGCAGCTCCCTGTCGGGCACCGGGGAGCTGTTTTTT. This gives the protein CASSSLSGTGELFF.

The chain combines TRBV7-9 with TRBJ2-5; a possible D gene is TRBD2 (5 bases). V shed 1 base and J shed 2 bases, with 14 bases lying between them. CDR1 and CDR2 (germline): SEHNR, FQNEAQ (reference sequence). There are 16 residues in the CDR3. The CDR3 spells CASSLGLPQRQETQYF. Here the CDR3 DNA reads TGTGCCAGCAGCTTAGGCCTACCTCAGCGGCAAGAGACCCAGTACTTC.

The chain joins TRBV27 to TRBJ1-2; D not certain. The CDR3 runs 13 residues. V lost 5 bases and J lost 1, with 8 bases in between. Germline-derived CDR1 and CDR2 are MNHEY and SMNVEV (reference sequence). The CDR3 DNA sequence: TGTGCCAGCAGTCGGGAGCGTAACTATGGCTACACCTTC. Amino acids: CASSRERNYGYTF.